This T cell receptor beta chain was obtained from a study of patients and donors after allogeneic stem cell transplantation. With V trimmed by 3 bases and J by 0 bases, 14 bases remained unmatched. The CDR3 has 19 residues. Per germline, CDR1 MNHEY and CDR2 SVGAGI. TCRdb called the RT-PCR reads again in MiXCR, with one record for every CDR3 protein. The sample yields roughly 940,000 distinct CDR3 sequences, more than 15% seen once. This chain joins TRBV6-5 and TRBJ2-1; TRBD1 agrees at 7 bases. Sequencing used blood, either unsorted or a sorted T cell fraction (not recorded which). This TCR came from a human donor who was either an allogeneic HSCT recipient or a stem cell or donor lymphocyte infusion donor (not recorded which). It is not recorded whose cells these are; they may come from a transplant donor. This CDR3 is CASSYTGQEYQSSYNEQFF. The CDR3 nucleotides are TGTGCCAGCAGTTATACCGGACAGGAATACCAAAGCTCCTACAATGAGCAGTTCTTC.